The 30 T cell receptor beta chains given below trace back to one sample, sequenced in a study of cytomegalovirus exposure and HLA in healthy donors. The PCR had 60 Vbeta and 13 Jbeta primers. The table came from immunoSEQ multiplex PCR; TCRdb's copy has only in-frame clones and leaves some out. Of 100,000 to 150,000 clones detected, 73% appear once; the ten largest clones hold approximately 4.3%. Sequenced material: PBMCs. Every receptor here comes from a man in his sixties in good health and CMV-seropositive.

The chain employs TRBV27 and TRBJ2-7; 7 positions agree with TRBD2. Germline V lookup: CDR1 MNHEY, CDR2 SMNVEV (reference sequence). The CDR3 length is 13 residues. The V gene end was trimmed by 8 bases and the J gene end by 5 bases; junction bases not matched to a gene: 9. The CDR3 here is CASGLSGDHEQYF. The CDR3 nucleotides read TGTGCCAGCGGCTTGAGCGGGGATCACGAGCAGTACTTC.

This rearrangement joins TRBV5-4 to TRBJ1-4, with 9 bases matching TRBD1. Looked up from germline, CDR1 is SGHNT and CDR2 is YYREEE (reference sequence). The CDR3 is made up of 14 amino acids. After removal of 4 bases from V and 6 bases from J, the junction contained 4 bases not matched to a gene. Written as DNA, the CDR3 is TGTGCCAGCAGCAGGGACAGGGCGGATGAAAAACTGTTTTTT. Amino acids: CASSRDRADEKLFF.

The rearrangement joins TRBV7-2 to TRBJ1-5; 8 bases match TRBD1. Germline V gene data show CDR1 as SGHTA and CDR2 as FQGNSA. The CDR3 covers 14 residues. Trimming at V came to 5 bases and at J to 6 bases, leaving 6 bases not matched to a gene. CDR3 in DNA: TGTGCCAGCAGCCAGGACAGGGTGGGTCAGCCCCAGCATTTT. Translating gives CASSQDRVGQPQHF.

The chain employs TRBV9 and TRBJ1-3; D is unresolved. This CDR3 has 15 residues. Trimming removed 0 bases at V and 2 bases at J, with 9 bases between. CDR1 SGDLS and CDR2 YYNGEE come from the germline V gene. The CDR3 sequence is CASSVGSVTGNTIYF. CDR3 coding DNA: TGTGCCAGCAGCGTAGGTTCTGTTACTGGAAACACCATATATTTT.

The rearrangement uses TRBV5-1 and TRBJ2-3; TRBD2 is a possible D gene (5 bases). The CDR3 length is 15 residues. Trimming stripped 0 bases from V and 3 bases from J, with 11 bases between. CDR1 is SGHRS and CDR2 is YFSETQ in the germline V gene. CDR3 loop: CASSLERTGTDTQYF. The CDR3 nucleotides are TGCGCCAGCAGCTTGGAGCGGACGGGTACAGATACGCAGTATTTT.

This chain connects TRBV18 to TRBJ1-3; 7 positions agree with TRBD1. Trimming took 1 base from V and 7 from J; bases not matched to a gene: 19. CDR1 KGHSH and CDR2 LQKENI come from the germline V gene. The length of the CDR3 is 19 residues. The CDR3 DNA is TGTGCCAGCTCACCACTATTGGACAGGACGATACATGTAGGGAACACCATATATTTT. Amino acids: CASSPLLDRTIHVGNTIYF.

The chain couples TRBV10-1 to TRBJ2-3, with 8 positions matching TRBD2. This CDR3 region has 15 residues. Germline CDR1 reads WNHNN; CDR2 reads SYGVQD (reference sequence). V lost 6 bases to trimming and J lost 0 bases; unmatched junction nucleotides: 5. The chain's CDR3 is CASSYGLASTDTQYF. CDR3 nucleotides: TGCGCCAGCAGCTATGGACTAGCTAGCACAGATACGCAGTATTTT.

In DNA form, the CDR3 reads TGTGCCAGCAGGGGAGTAGAGCGGACTGAAGCTTTCTTT. It codes for CASRGVERTEAFF. The gene calls are TRBV6-5 and TRBJ1-1, with D unresolved. Germline CDR1 is MNHEY and CDR2 is SVGAGI. Trimming stripped 6 bases from V and 5 bases from J, with 13 bases between. This CDR3 is 13 amino acids long.

This clone was counted a few times. The chain recombines TRBV10-3 with TRBJ2-1; D may be TRBD2 (6 bases). V was pared by 6 bases and J by 12 bases, with 21 bases between. The germline gives CDR1 ENHRY, CDR2 SYGVKD. There are 14 residues in the CDR3. CDR3 in DNA: TGTGCCATCAGGGAGACGACAGCGGGCGAGGGGCAGTTCTTC. Its protein is CAIRETTAGEGQFF.

This clone was seen more than once but under ten times. The rearrangement links TRBV6-4 to TRBJ2-3; 9 bases are shared with TRBD2. Trimming removed 3 bases from V and 6 bases from J; junction bases left unmatched: 22. CDR3 length: 20 amino acids. Germline-derived CDR1 and CDR2 are MRHNA and SNTAGT. CDR3 bases: TGTGCCAGCAGTGAGAACCCAGCGGGGGGCCTGCCCCCGCCTTGGGATACGCAGTATTTT. Its protein product is CASSENPAGGLPPPWDTQYF.

The rearrangement links TRBV27 to TRBJ2-2, with D tentatively TRBD1 (6 bases). Germline V lookup: CDR1 MNHEY, CDR2 SMNVEV (reference sequence). CDR3 length: 16 residues. The V end lost 2 bases, the J end lost 2 bases, and 12 bases lay between the germline ends. The CDR3 nucleotides are TGTGCCAGCAGTTTACAACGGACAGTAAACACCGGGGAGCTGTTTTTT. Translating gives CASSLQRTVNTGELFF.

The V and J genes are TRBV4-2 and TRBJ2-7; possible D gene TRBD2, 6 bases. The germline gives CDR1 LGHNA, CDR2 YNFKEQ. The CDR3 is 14 amino acids. Between the trimmed V and J ends, which lost 1 base and 1 base, there was a span of 8 bases. CDR3: CASSQGGASYEQYF. CDR3 in DNA: TGTGCCAGCAGCCAAGGCGGGGCGTCCTACGAGCAGTACTTC.

The chain joins TRBV15 to TRBJ1-1; D gene uncertain. Germline CDR1 and CDR2: LNHNV and YYDKDF (reference sequence). The CDR3 totals 12 residues. The V gene lost 6 bases and the J gene lost 4 bases, with 9 bases spanning the gap. The CDR3 spells CATRGEATEAFF. CDR3 nucleotide sequence: TGTGCCACCAGAGGCGAGGCCACTGAAGCTTTCTTT.

The rearrangement joins TRBV7-2 to TRBJ2-3, with TRBD1 as a possible D gene (5 bases). V dropped 2 bases and J dropped 8 bases, with 14 bases sitting between them. The length of the CDR3 is 14 residues. Germline CDR1 and CDR2: SGHTA and FQGNSA. In DNA form, the CDR3 reads TGTGCCAGCAGCTTAAAATCGCAGGGTTCTACGCAGTATTTT. Amino acids: CASSLKSQGSTQYF.

The chain recombines TRBV5-1 with TRBJ1-4; the D gene is possibly TRBD1 (6 bases). The CDR3 runs to 14 residues. V was pared by 4 bases and J by 6 bases, with 13 bases between. Germline V lookup: CDR1 SGHRS, CDR2 YFSETQ. The CDR3 region is CASSGGAGDEKLFF. DNA for the CDR3: TGCGCCAGCAGCGGGGGAGCAGGGGATGAAAAACTGTTTTTT.

This chain uses TRBV18 with TRBJ2-7, with D perhaps matching TRBD2 (5 bases). The length of the CDR3 is 13 residues. Trimming stripped 1 base from V and 7 bases from J, with 11 bases between. Germline lookup yields CDR1 KGHSH and CDR2 LQKENI. Here the CDR3 DNA reads TGTGCCAGCTCACCACAAGGGCAGCGGGAGCAGTACTTC. It encodes CASSPQGQREQYF.

The chain employs TRBV7-3 and TRBJ2-5; weak D call: TRBD2 (6 bases). The CDR3 loop spans 13 amino acids. The V gene lost 4 bases and the J gene lost 5 bases, with 11 bases spanning the gap. CDR1 SGHTA and CDR2 FQGTGA come from the germline V gene. The CDR3 loop is CASSSLAWETQYF. The CDR3 region has the DNA TGTGCCAGCAGCTCGCTAGCGTGGGAGACCCAGTACTTC.

This clone was observed a handful of times. V and J are TRBV7-2 and TRBJ2-3; 7 nucleotides agree with TRBD1. V dropped 0 bases and J dropped 3; count of bases not matched to a gene: 3. Germline-derived CDR1 and CDR2 are SGHTA and FQGNSA. CDR3 size: 15 residues. The CDR3: CASSLARGRTDTQYF. DNA for the CDR3: TGTGCCAGCAGCTTAGCGAGGGGGCGAACAGATACGCAGTATTTT.

The chain carries TRBV28 and TRBJ2-5; 8 bases map to TRBD2. This CDR3 comprises 14 residues. Looked up from germline, CDR1 is MDHEN and CDR2 is SYDVKM. V dropped 6 bases and J dropped 5; count of bases not matched to a gene: 8. For the CDR3, the DNA is TGTGCCAGCAGGTCACAGGGCGGGGGGGAGACCCAGTACTTC. Protein sequence: CASRSQGGGETQYF.

This clone showed up just a few times. The chain recombines TRBV30 with TRBJ2-2; 9 bases agree with TRBD1. The V and J ends lost 8 bases and 3 bases, in that order; junction bases with no gene match: 1. Germline CDR1 GTSNPN, CDR2 SVGIG (reference sequence). The CDR3 has 12 residues. The CDR3 spells CAGTGYTGELFF. The DNA of the CDR3 is TGTGCCGGGACAGGGTACACCGGGGAGCTGTTTTTT.

This clone has more than one count but fewer than ten. This chain joins TRBV30 and TRBJ1-1; TRBD1 aligns across 10 bases. Germline CDR1 and CDR2: GTSNPN and SVGIG (reference sequence). V was pared by 8 bases and J by 5 bases, with 2 bases of the junction left unmatched. The CDR3 runs to 11 residues. This CDR3 is CARDRGTEAFF. The CDR3, as DNA: TGTGCCCGGGACAGGGGAACTGAAGCTTTCTTT.

The sample holds one count of this clone. The chain combines TRBV9 with TRBJ2-7, with 9 bases aligning to TRBD2. This CDR3 region has 15 residues. The V and J ends lost 3 bases and 5 bases, in that order; junction bases with no gene match: 9. The V gene's germline CDR1 is SGDLS and CDR2 YYNGEE. CDR3 sequence: CASSATGTSSHEQYF. As DNA, the CDR3 is TGTGCCAGCAGCGCCACCGGGACTAGCAGCCACGAGCAGTACTTC.

This clone was counted a few times. The J gene is TRBJ1-2, the V gene TRBV5-6, with TRBD1 as a possible D gene (5 bases). This CDR3 comprises 14 residues. CDR1 is SGHDT and CDR2 is YYEEEE in the germline V gene. With 0 bases removed from V and 7 bases from J, the gap between germline ends came to 13 bases. In DNA form, the CDR3 reads TGTGCCAGCAGCTTGGACAGGATACTTGGTGGCTACACCTTC. This sequence encodes CASSLDRILGGYTF.

This rearrangement joins TRBV11-2 to TRBJ2-7, with TRBD1 matching over 9 bases. The CDR3 extends over 18 amino acids. J lost 0 bases, V lost 2 bases, and 11 bases had no gene match. Germline values: CDR1 SGHAT, CDR2 FQNNGV. In DNA, the CDR3 is TGTGCCAGCAGCTTACTACCTACACAGGGGGCGAACTCCTACGAGCAGTACTTC. It translates to CASSLLPTQGANSYEQYF.

The chain couples TRBV5-6 to TRBJ1-2; TRBD1 might be the D (5 bases). Germline lookup yields CDR1 SGHDT and CDR2 YYEEEE. There are 13 residues in the CDR3. V lost 0 bases and J lost 8, with 11 bases in between. CDR3 protein: CASSLGVGLGYTF. CDR3 sequence (DNA): TGTGCCAGCAGCTTGGGGGTGGGGCTCGGCTACACCTTC.

CDR3 coding DNA: TGTGCCAGCAGCCCTGTGGGACAGGGACCTACGCAGTATTTT. Translating gives CASSPVGQGPTQYF. The rearrangement uses TRBV2 and TRBJ2-3, with 9 bases identical to TRBD1. Germline trimming cut 6 bases from V and 8 bases from J; bases unmatched to any gene: 9. Germline assignment: CDR1 SNHLY and CDR2 FYNNEI. This CDR3 spans 14 amino acids.

This chain joins TRBV5-6 and TRBJ2-3; a weak D match, TRBD2 (5 bases). Trimming pared 4 bases from V and 0 bases from J, leaving 15 bases between. The CDR3 consists of 16 residues. CDR1 SGHDT and CDR2 YYEEEE come from the germline V gene. Written as DNA, the CDR3 is TGTGCCAGCAGCCCTGGACTTCTCACTAGCACAGATACGCAGTATTTT. Protein: CASSPGLLTSTDTQYF.

This rearrangement joins TRBV9 to TRBJ1-4; tentative D call: TRBD1 (6 bases). The CDR3 length is 14 residues. Trimming took 0 bases from V and 8 from J, leaving 11 bases between them. Germline CDR1 is SGDLS and CDR2 is YYNGEE. In nucleotides, the CDR3 is TGTGCCAGCAGCGTAGGACAGGATGACGAAAAACTGTTTTTT. It codes for CASSVGQDDEKLFF.

The chain employs TRBV10-3 and TRBJ2-3, with 8 bases that match TRBD2. Germline-derived CDR1 and CDR2 are ENHRY and SYGVKD. The V gene end was trimmed by 0 bases and the J gene end by 2 bases; junction bases not matched to a gene: 4. CDR3 length equals 16 residues. CDR3 protein: CAISESSGGDTDTQYF. The CDR3 DNA reads as TGTGCCATCAGTGAGTCCAGCGGGGGAGACACAGATACGCAGTATTTT.

The chain's CDR3 is CASSSIQQVVNTDTQYF. CDR3 sequence (DNA): TGTGCCAGCAGCTCCATCCAACAGGTAGTCAACACAGATACGCAGTATTTT. V and J are TRBV11-2 and TRBJ2-3; a weak D match, TRBD1 (5 bases). Per germline, CDR1 SGHAT and CDR2 FQNNGV. The CDR3 is 17 amino acids. The ends were cut back, 4 bases at V and 2 bases at J, with 19 bases in the middle.